These 25 T cell receptor beta chains share one sample of origin, sequenced in a study of cytomegalovirus exposure and HLA in healthy donors. 13 Jbeta primers and 60 Vbeta primers were used for the PCR. Method: immunoSEQ multiplex PCR; TCRdb's copy keeps in-frame clones and lacks some. Of approximately 150,000 clones detected, 70% to 85% appear once; the ten largest clones hold about 2.2%. Material: PBMCs. These receptors came from a man in his forties or fifties in good health and CMV-seronegative.

This clone was seen a few times. V is TRBV7-2 and J is TRBJ2-1; 12 nucleotides line up with TRBD1. V lost 1 base and J lost 8; bases outside the gene matches: 6. The CDR3 length is 16 residues. Per the germline V gene, CDR1 is SGHTA and CDR2 is FQGNSA. In DNA, the CDR3 is TGTGCCAGCAGCTTAGTCGCCGGGACAGGGGGCTATGAGCAGTTCTTC. It encodes CASSLVAGTGGYEQFF.

This sequence joins TRBV7-2 and TRBJ2-7; D is possibly TRBD2 (5 bases). Germline loops: CDR1 SGHTA, CDR2 FQGNSA. Between the trimmed V and J ends, which lost 7 bases and 0 bases, there was a span of 13 bases. The CDR3 is 14 amino acids. The CDR3 region is CASTTPGNSYEQYF. The CDR3 nucleotides read TGTGCCAGCACCACACCCGGGAACTCCTACGAGCAGTACTTC. The whole variable domain, remainder taken from reference TRBV7-2 and TRBJ2-7, is GAGVSQSPSNKVTEKGKDVELRCDPISGHTALYWYRQSLGQGLEFLIYFQGNSAPDKSGLPSDRFSAERTGGSVSTLTIQRTQQEDSAVYLCASTTPGNSYEQYFGPGTRLTVT.

This clone was recorded a few times. This chain connects TRBV5-5 to TRBJ2-1, with TRBD2 matching over 7 bases. V lost 2 bases and J lost 3; bases outside the gene matches: 5. Per germline, CDR1 SGHKS and CDR2 YYEKEE (reference sequence). This CDR3 region has 15 residues. The DNA for the CDR3 is TGTGCCAGCAGCTTTTCGGGAGGTGGCTACAATGAGCAGTTCTTC. Translation gives CASSFSGGGYNEQFF.

The V gene is TRBV11-2, the J gene TRBJ2-2, with a weak D call TRBD2 (7 bases). In germline, CDR1 is SGHAT, CDR2 FQNNGV. This CDR3 comprises 15 residues. V lost 1 base, J lost 4 bases, and 10 bases lay in between. The CDR3 sequence: CASSLVGGATGELFF. CDR3 bases: TGTGCCAGCAGCTTAGTAGGGGGGGCCACCGGGGAGCTGTTTTTT.

The gene calls are TRBV7-8 and TRBJ1-1; a possible D gene is TRBD1 (5 bases). This CDR3 is built from 15 residues. Germline V lookup: CDR1 SGHVS, CDR2 FQNEAQ. Trimming pared 7 bases from V and 2 bases from J, leaving 17 bases between. The CDR3 DNA reads as TGTGCCAGCACTAGGGGAGGAGAAGATAACACTGAAGCTTTCTTT. Translated: CASTRGGEDNTEAFF. Complete variable domain (other parts from reference TRBV7-8 and TRBJ1-1): GAGVSQSPRYKVAKRGQDVALRCDPISGHVSLFWYQQALGQGPEFLTYFQNEAQLDKSGLPSDRFFAERPEGSVSTLKIQRTQQEDSAVYLCASTRGGEDNTEAFFGQGTRLTVV.

V gene TRBV10-3 combines with J gene TRBJ2-3; 7 bases match TRBD2. V was clipped by 6 bases and J by 3 bases; unmatched bases: 3. There are 13 residues in the CDR3. From germline, CDR1 is ENHRY and CDR2 SYGVKD. CDR3 region: CAIRGGVTDTQYF. The CDR3 DNA follows: TGTGCCATCAGGGGGGGGGTGACAGATACGCAGTATTTT.

This clone occurred a few times. This chain links TRBV4-3 with TRBJ1-1; D ambiguous. This CDR3 has 15 residues. CDR1 LGHNA and CDR2 YSLEER come from the germline V gene. V was shortened by 0 bases and J by 0 bases, with 8 bases between the two germline ends. The CDR3 sequence is CASSQEQALNTEAFF. The CDR3, as DNA: TGCGCCAGCAGCCAAGAGCAGGCCTTGAACACTGAAGCTTTCTTT.

This chain connects TRBV29-1 to TRBJ2-7, with 7 positions matching TRBD2. Germline-derived CDR1 and CDR2 are SQVTM and ANQGSEA. J gave up 7 bases and V 7 bases, and 16 bases lay outside the gene matches. CDR3 length: 14 amino acids. The CDR3 coding sequence is TGCAGCGCTAAGACACCGGGACTCGGGGGGGAGCAGTACTTC. Residues: CSAKTPGLGGEQYF.

The chain recombines TRBV30 with TRBJ1-4; TRBD1 agrees at 8 bases. Germline values: CDR1 GTSNPN, CDR2 SVGIG (reference sequence). Trimming at V came to 1 base and at J to 9 bases, leaving 10 bases not matched to a gene. The CDR3 consists of 15 residues. The DNA for the CDR3 is TGTGCCTGGAGTGAAGGACAGGGCTTTGGCCAAAAACTGTTTTTT. Amino acid sequence: CAWSEGQGFGQKLFF. Looking up the rest from reference TRBV30 and TRBJ1-4 gives the full variable domain: SQTIHQWPATLVQPVGSPLSLECTVEGTSNPNLYWYRQAAGRGLQLLFYSVGIGQISSEVPQNLSASRPQDRQFILSSKKLLLSDSGFYLCAWSEGQGFGQKLFFGSGTQLSVL.

J is TRBJ2-7 and V is TRBV14; 7 bases align to TRBD2. Germline V CDR1 and CDR2: SGHDN, FVKESK. This CDR3 spans 15 amino acids. V was clipped by 1 base and J by 3 bases; unmatched bases: 6. The CDR3 nucleotides read TGTGCCAGCAGCCAAGTGGCTAGCGGCAGCTACGAGCAGTACTTC. It specifies CASSQVASGSYEQYF.

The chain carries TRBV4-1 and TRBJ2-3; D remains ambiguous. CDR3 length: 14 amino acids. Trimming took 1 base from V and 2 from J, leaving 7 bases between them. The V gene's germline CDR1 is MGHRA and CDR2 YSYEKL. The CDR3 sequence is CASSQVLYTDTQYF. CDR3 coding DNA: TGCGCCAGCAGCCAAGTCTTGTACACAGATACGCAGTATTTT.

This chain uses TRBV28 with TRBJ2-5; 9 nucleotides match TRBD1. In germline, CDR1 is MDHEN, CDR2 SYDVKM. The CDR3 totals 15 residues. Trimming removed 6 bases from V and 2 bases from J; junction bases left unmatched: 7. DNA for the CDR3: TGTGCCAGCAGCCCACCGGGACAGGGTCAAGAGACCCAGTACTTC. Its protein product is CASSPPGQGQETQYF.

The V and J genes are TRBV19 and TRBJ2-3; 13 bases are a match to TRBD2. Germline lookup yields CDR1 LNHDA and CDR2 SQIVND (reference sequence). This CDR3 region has 18 residues. V lost 4 bases and J lost 5; bases outside the gene matches: 12. CDR3 nucleotide sequence: TGTGCCAGTAGTACCCCACCGGGACTAGCGGGAACGGTAGATACGCAGTATTTT. Amino acid sequence: CASSTPPGLAGTVDTQYF.

The chain uses TRBV5-6 and TRBJ2-7; 8 bases line up with TRBD2. V lost 0 bases and J lost 0; bases outside the gene matches: 2. The germline CDR1 and CDR2 sequences are SGHDT and YYEEEE. The CDR3 is 15 amino acids. Here the CDR3 reads CASSLGLAGSYEQYF. Written as DNA, the CDR3 is TGTGCCAGCAGCTTGGGGCTAGCGGGCTCCTACGAGCAGTACTTC.

The chain uses TRBV28 and TRBJ2-7; D is unresolved. The CDR3 consists of 13 residues. From germline, CDR1 is MDHEN and CDR2 SYDVKM. V lost 4 bases and J 1 base, leaving 8 bases between the germline ends. This chain's CDR3 is CASSSSQSYEQYF. CDR3 coding DNA: TGTGCCAGCAGTTCCTCCCAGTCCTACGAGCAGTACTTC. Drawing the rest from reference TRBV28 and TRBJ2-7, the complete variable domain is DVKVTQSSRYLVKRTGEKVFLECVQDMDHENMFWYRQDPGLGLRLIYFSYDVKMKEKGDIPEGYSVSREKKERFSLILESASTNQTSMYLCASSSSQSYEQYFGPGTRLTVT.

The chain is built from TRBV9 and TRBJ1-6; 9 positions match TRBD1. Losses at the gene ends were 0 bases for V and 8 bases for J; bases not matched to a gene: 3. The germline CDR1 and CDR2 sequences are SGDLS and YYNGEE. There are 15 residues in the CDR3. The CDR3 loop reads CASSVGGQGYSPLHF. The DNA for the CDR3 is TGTGCCAGCAGCGTAGGGGGACAGGGTTATTCACCCCTCCACTTT.

The chain uses TRBV7-5 and TRBJ2-7; whether TRBD2, the table's D call, matches the DNA was not checked. TRBV7-5 is deemed a pseudogene. The CDR3 consists of 15 residues. The CDR3 DNA sequence: TGTGCCAGAGGAGCCACGGGTGCCCTTTTCTACGAGCAGTACTTC. This translates into CARGATGALFYEQYF.

The chain carries TRBV4-3 and TRBJ2-1, with 8 bases aligning to TRBD2. Per germline, CDR1 LGHNA and CDR2 YSLEER. The CDR3 is made up of 15 amino acids. The V and J ends lost 4 bases and 4 bases, in that order; junction bases with no gene match: 6. The CDR3 is CASSPTREGYNEQFF. CDR3 DNA: TGCGCCAGCAGCCCGACCCGGGAGGGGTACAATGAGCAGTTCTTC.

The chain uses TRBV19 and TRBJ2-2; maybe TRBD1 (5 bases). Per the germline V gene, CDR1 is LNHDA and CDR2 is SQIVND (reference sequence). This CDR3 region has 14 residues. The V gene lost 5 bases and the J gene lost 2 bases, with 9 bases spanning the gap. This CDR3 is CASSGQGNTGELFF. Here the CDR3 DNA reads TGTGCCAGTAGTGGGCAGGGTAACACCGGGGAGCTGTTTTTT.

This clone was counted between two and nine times. The chain links TRBV5-1 to TRBJ2-5, with 13 positions matching TRBD2. After removal of 0 bases from V and 9 bases from J, the junction contained 8 bases not matched to a gene. This CDR3 has 16 residues. Germline V gene lookup returns CDR1 SGHRS and CDR2 YFSETQ. CDR3: CASSLEGLAGVGAQYF. CDR3 DNA sequence: TGCGCCAGCAGCTTGGAAGGACTAGCGGGAGTGGGGGCCCAGTACTTC.

This chain links TRBV7-2 with TRBJ2-2, with D maybe TRBD1 (6 bases). CDR1 is SGHTA, CDR2 FQGNSA, per germline. The CDR3 contains 14 residues. V gave up 3 bases and J gave up 6 bases, with 11 bases separating them. The CDR3 DNA reads TGTGCCAGCAGCTTGCACAGGGTCCCCGGGGAGCTGTTTTTT. Residues: CASSLHRVPGELFF. The whole variable domain, filled in from reference TRBV7-2 and TRBJ2-2, reads GAGVSQSPSNKVTEKGKDVELRCDPISGHTALYWYRQSLGQGLEFLIYFQGNSAPDKSGLPSDRFSAERTGGSVSTLTIQRTQQEDSAVYLCASSLHRVPGELFFGEGSRLTVL.

The chain recombines TRBV6-1 with TRBJ1-4, with D unclear. Germline V gives CDR1 MNHNS, CDR2 SASEGT. CDR3 size: 13 residues. Trimming removed 8 bases from V and 0 bases from J, with 7 bases in between. The DNA for the CDR3 is TGTGCCAGCCACACAGCAACTAATGAAAAACTGTTTTTT. Protein: CASHTATNEKLFF.

Points on this clone: A read error may produce the germline difference seen at one junction end. The chain employs TRBV7-9 and TRBJ2-5; a possible D gene is TRBD1 (6 bases). The CDR3 is 13 amino acids. Germline CDR1 is SEHNR and CDR2 is FQNEAQ (reference sequence). CDR3 residues: CSSSSGTWETQYF. CDR3 nucleotide sequence: TGTTCCAGCAGCTCAGGGACATGGGAGACCCAGTACTTC.

The rearrangement uses TRBV9 and TRBJ1-4; perhaps TRBD1 as D (6 bases). CDR1 SGDLS and CDR2 YYNGEE come from the germline V gene. The CDR3 runs to 15 residues. Trimming left V 0 bases short and J 3 bases short, with 9 bases between. The CDR3 DNA reads TGTGCCAGCAGCGTAGCAGGGGCCTCTAATGAAAAACTGTTTTTT. Amino acid sequence: CASSVAGASNEKLFF.

The chain joins TRBV7-9 to TRBJ2-3, with D possibly TRBD2 on 5 matching bases. V was cut by 1 base and J by 1 base, with 9 bases left in between. In germline, CDR1 is SEHNR, CDR2 FQNEAQ (reference sequence). The CDR3 spans 15 residues. The CDR3 DNA reads TGTGCCAGCAGCTTAGTTTGGCGGGGCACAGATACGCAGTATTTT. Translated: CASSLVWRGTDTQYF.